Listed below are T cell receptor beta chains from one sample, sequenced in a study of response to subunit inactivated influenza vaccine. TCRdb recomputed calls from the RT-PCR reads with MiXCR, one row per CDR3 protein. The repertoire holds about 780,000 distinct CDR3 sequences, approximately 17% seen once, with roughly a tenth in the top ten. The source material was PBMCs from blood, sampled 4 to 6 days after vaccination. All receptors come from a man aged 50 or older who received an inactivated influenza vaccine. Both conserved end residues are part of each CDR3. Each record gives: J gene, D gene, clone size, V gene, CDR3 DNA, CDR3 protein. A D gene is named only where the DNA matches it firmly. Expanded clones are given a class, and other clones once, few, many or no size at all.

TRBJ2-7 - few TRBV20-1 TGCAGTGCTAGGACGGGGGTAACCTACGAGCAGTACTTC CSARTGVTYEQYF
TRBJ2-7 - - TRBV9 TGTGCCAGCAGCGTAGGTGGCGGAGTAGTACCCTACGAGCAGTACTTC CASSVGGGVVPYEQYF
TRBJ1-2 - few TRBV28 TGTGCCAGCAGTTCCCTCGAGGGCGGCTACACCTTC CASSSLEGGYTF
TRBJ2-2 - few TRBV29-1 TGCAGCGTTGACTTTGGAGGCAACACCGGGGAGCTGTTTTTT CSVDFGGNTGELFF
TRBJ2-1 - many TRBV12-3/TRBV12-4 TGTGCCAGCAGTTTAGTACTAGTAGGCCATGAGCAGTTCTTC CASSLVLVGHEQFF
TRBJ2-7 - few TRBV4-2 TGTGCCAGCAGCCAAGATCGCGCAACTTCCTACGAGCAGTACTTC CASSQDRATSYEQYF
TRBJ2-3 TRBD2 - TRBV7-3 TGTGCCAGCAGCCCCCATCAATCGGGAGGGCCAGATACGCAGTATTTT CASSPHQSGGPDTQYF
TRBJ2-7 - - TRBV20-1 TGCAGTGCTTCTGACGGGGCCTACGAGCAGTACTTC CSASDGAYEQYF
TRBJ2-1 - few TRBV10-3 TGTGCCATCGGTCGGGGGCTCGATGAGCAGTTCTTC CAIGRGLDEQFF
TRBJ2-7 TRBD2 - TRBV7-9 TGTGCCAGCAGCCCGCAGCTAGCGGGGTCCTACGAGCAGTACTTC CASSPQLAGSYEQYF
TRBJ2-3 TRBD2 - TRBV5-1 TGCGCCAGCAGTTACGGACTAGCGGGAGTAGGGAGCACAGATACGCAGTATTTT CASSYGLAGVGSTDTQYF
TRBJ2-5 TRBD2 - TRBV11-2 TGTGCCAGCAGCTTAGTTCTAGCGGGGGGGAAAGAGACCCAGTACTTC CASSLVLAGGKETQYF
TRBJ2-3 - - TRBV4-2 TGTGCCAGCAGGTACGGGGCTAGCACAGATACGCAGTATTTT CASRYGASTDTQYF
TRBJ2-3 - - TRBV12-3/TRBV12-4 TGTGCCAGCAGTCCTCGACTAGGGGGCTTTACAGATACGCAGTATTTT CASSPRLGGFTDTQYF
TRBJ1-6 TRBD1 - TRBV6-1 TGTGCCAGCACCCGAACCTTACCGGGACAGGGAGGGAGCTCACCCCTCCACTTT CASTRTLPGQGGSSPLHF
TRBJ2-7 - - TRBV29-1 TGCAGCGTTGAAGATGGGAAGGAGCAGTACTTC CSVEDGKEQYF
TRBJ2-1 TRBD2 few TRBV2 TGTGCCAGCAGTGATTTAGCGGGAGTGCTCTTC CASSDLAGVLF
TRBJ1-1 - few TRBV5-6 TGTGCCAGCAGCTGGGGACGGTATGAAGCTTTCTTT CASSWGRYEAFF
TRBJ1-1 - many TRBV5-1 TGTGCCAGCAGTTTTGAGGGGTTGAACACTGAAGCTTTCTTT CASSFEGLNTEAFF
TRBJ2-1 TRBD2 - TRBV14 TGTGCCAGCAGCCAGAAGGCTAGCGGAATGGGGCTATACAATGAGCAGTTCTTC CASSQKASGMGLYNEQFF
TRBJ1-1 - many TRBV20-1 TGCAGTGCTAGAGATCCCAGTCGCATGAACACTGAAGCTTTCTTT CSARDPSRMNTEAFF
TRBJ2-1 - - TRBV5-1 TGCGCCAGCAGCTTGCCCTCCGGGCCGAACAATGAGCAGTTCTTC CASSLPSGPNNEQFF
TRBJ2-1 - - TRBV30 TGTGCCTGGAGGGGGCTAGCCAATCCGAATGAGCAGTTCTTC CAWRGLANPNEQFF
TRBJ2-5 TRBD2 - TRBV15 TGTGCCACCAGTTGGGACTACCAAACCCAGTACTTC CATSWDYQTQYF
TRBJ2-1 - few TRBV7-2 TGTGCCAGCAGCTCCCGGACCATCCAGTTCTTC CASSSRTIQFF
TRBJ1-2 - - TRBV6-5 TGTGCCAGCAGTAACAGACCCTATGGCTACACCTTC CASSNRPYGYTF
TRBJ2-1 TRBD2 once TRBV6-2/TRBV6-3 TGTGCCGCACTAGCGGAGCCCTACAATGAGCAGTTCTTC CAALAEPYNEQFF
TRBJ2-5 - - TRBV20-1 TGCAGTGCGTCTATTGGAGTACATTACCAAGAGACCCAGTACTTC CSASIGVHYQETQYF
TRBJ2-4 - - TRBV20-1 TGCAGTGCTAGAGGGTTTGAACTAGGGGGTTCAAACATTCAGTACTTC CSARGFELGGSNIQYF
TRBJ2-6 - - TRBV4-3 TGCGCCAGCAGCCAAGAGGGGGTTGGGGCCAACGTCCTGACTTTC CASSQEGVGANVLTF
TRBJ2-1 - - TRBV12-3/TRBV12-4 TGTGCCAGCAGTTTAGGGGGAAGTTTGGATGAGCAGTTCTTC CASSLGGSLDEQFF
TRBJ2-3 TRBD2 - TRBV5-1 TGCGCCAGCAGCTTAAGGCAGCGGGAGCCCCCAGATACGCAGTATTTT CASSLRQREPPDTQYF
TRBJ1-5 TRBD1 few TRBV7-2 TGTGCCAGCAGCTCTGGGACAGGGCGCGCTCAGCCCCAGCATTTT CASSSGTGRAQPQHF
TRBJ2-1 - - TRBV6-2/TRBV6-3 TGTGCCAGCAGGCTTGGGGGCGACTATGAGCAGTTCTTC CASRLGGDYEQFF
TRBJ1-3 - many TRBV13 TGTGCCAGCAGCTATGGGTCTGGAAACACCATATATTTT CASSYGSGNTIYF
TRBJ2-1 TRBD1 - TRBV10-3 TGTGCCATCAGTGGGACAGGGCAGGATGAGCAGTTCTTC CAISGTGQDEQFF
TRBJ1-1 - - TRBV20-1 TGCAGTGCTAGAGATTTGAGAGATACCAGGACGGGAACTGAAGCTTTCTTT CSARDLRDTRTGTEAFF
TRBJ2-5 TRBD2 many TRBV7-2 TGTGCCAGCAGCACTCCGGGACTAGGTCGGGAGACCCAGTACTTC CASSTPGLGRETQYF
TRBJ2-7 - many TRBV4-2 TGTGCCAGCAGCCACCACGAGCTATACGAGCAGTACTTC CASSHHELYEQYF
TRBJ2-7 - many TRBV12-3/TRBV12-4 TGTGCCAGCAGTTTAGGGCCCAGCGTGGGGTCCTACGAGCAGTACTTC CASSLGPSVGSYEQYF
TRBJ1-6 - few TRBV28 TGTGCCAGCAGCCCCGTAGGTATGGGATCTAATTCACCCCTCCACTTT CASSPVGMGSNSPLHF
TRBJ2-3 - few TRBV24-1 TGTGCCACCAGTGATTACAGGGATAGCACAGATACGCAGTATTTT CATSDYRDSTDTQYF
TRBJ2-2 - many TRBV20-1 TGCAGTCTTCAGGGGAGCACCGGGGAGCTGTTTTTT CSLQGSTGELFF
TRBJ1-2 - few TRBV29-1 TGCAGCGTTGTATCCAGGTCTCATGGCTACACCTTC CSVVSRSHGYTF
TRBJ1-1 - - TRBV29-1 TGCAGCGTCCCGGTAGGCACTGAAGCTTTCTTT CSVPVGTEAFF
TRBJ1-1 - - TRBV11-2 TGTGTCAGCAGCTTAGCGGGGAGAAAGAGCACTGAAGCTTTCTTT CVSSLAGRKSTEAFF
TRBJ2-7 TRBD2 few TRBV9 TGTGCCAGCAGCGTAGCGGGTAGCGGGACCGAGCAGTACTTC CASSVAGSGTEQYF
TRBJ2-7 TRBD2 many TRBV5-1 TGCGCCAGCAGCACTGGGACTAGCGGCTCCTACGAGCAGTACTTC CASSTGTSGSYEQYF
TRBJ2-5 - - TRBV29-1 TGCAGCGTTGAAGGAACAAACCAAGAGACCCAGTACTTC CSVEGTNQETQYF
TRBJ2-1 - - TRBV29-1 TGCAGCGTCCCCGACAGGATTACCTACAATGAGCAGTTCTTC CSVPDRITYNEQFF
TRBJ2-3 - - TRBV11-1 TGTGCCAGCAGGTATAAGGACCTCGCGGATACGCAGTATTTT CASRYKDLADTQYF
TRBJ2-7 - few TRBV11-2 TGTGCCAGCAGCCCAAACGACGGACCCTACGAGCAGTACTTC CASSPNDGPYEQYF
TRBJ2-5 TRBD1 - TRBV11-1 TGTGCCAGCAGCTCGATTCCTAGTATCGGGACAGGGGGCCAAGAGACCCAGTACTTC CASSSIPSIGTGGQETQYF
TRBJ2-6 TRBD1 - TRBV5-1 TGCGCCAGCAGCTCCTATATGTCCTCGGGACAGGGCAACTCTGGGGCCAACGTCCTGACTTTC CASSSYMSSGQGNSGANVLTF
TRBJ2-7 TRBD2 few TRBV6-4 TGTGCCAGCGCGGGGAGGGTTCTAGACGAGCAGTACTTC CASAGRVLDEQYF
TRBJ2-1 TRBD2 - TRBV4-2 TGTGCCAGCAGCCCCCACTTTAGCGGGAGAGGAAATGAGCAGTTCTTC CASSPHFSGRGNEQFF
TRBJ2-7 TRBD2 few TRBV9 TGTGCCAGCAGCCCAATGGGACTAGCGGAGCCCTACGAGCAGTACTTC CASSPMGLAEPYEQYF
TRBJ2-5 TRBD1 - TRBV15 TGTGCCACCCGGCGGACAGGGCAAAGAAACCAAGAGACCCAGTACTTC CATRRTGQRNQETQYF